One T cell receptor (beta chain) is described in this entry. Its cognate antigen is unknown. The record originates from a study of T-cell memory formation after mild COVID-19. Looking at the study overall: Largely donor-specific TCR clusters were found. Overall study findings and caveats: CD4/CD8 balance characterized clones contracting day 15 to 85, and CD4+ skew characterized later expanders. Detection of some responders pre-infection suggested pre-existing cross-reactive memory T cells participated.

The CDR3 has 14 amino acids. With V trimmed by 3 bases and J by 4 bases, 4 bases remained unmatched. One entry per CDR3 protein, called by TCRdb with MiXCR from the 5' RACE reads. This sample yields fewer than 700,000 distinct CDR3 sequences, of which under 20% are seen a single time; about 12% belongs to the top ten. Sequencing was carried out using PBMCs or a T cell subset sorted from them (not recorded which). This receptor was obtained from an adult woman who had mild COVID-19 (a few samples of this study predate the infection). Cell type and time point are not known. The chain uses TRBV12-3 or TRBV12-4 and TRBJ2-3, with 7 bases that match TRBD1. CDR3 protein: CASSLTGPADTQYF. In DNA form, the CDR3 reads TGTGCCAGCAGTTTGACAGGGCCCGCAGATACGCAGTATTTT.